This TCR beta chain was documented in a study of early stage breast cancer tumors. Germline loops: CDR1 SGHAT, CDR2 FQNNGV. V was trimmed by 7 bases and J by 4 bases, leaving 12 bases between them. The CDR3 is made up of 13 amino acids. Each sample had two DNA replicates, about 0.5 ug blood or about 1.4 ug tissue. Sequencing was performed with immunoSEQ multiplex PCR; in TCRdb, only in-frame clones are kept and a portion is missing. This table has about 58,000 clones, more than 60% appearing once. The rearrangement links TRBV11-2 to TRBJ2-3; tentatively, D is TRBD2 (5 bases). This TCR was recovered from a person aged 30-39 years with breast cancer. Sequencing was carried out using blood. Here the CDR3 DNA reads TGTGCCAGCACCAGGTCCGGGGCAGATACGCAGTATTTT. It specifies CASTRSGADTQYF.